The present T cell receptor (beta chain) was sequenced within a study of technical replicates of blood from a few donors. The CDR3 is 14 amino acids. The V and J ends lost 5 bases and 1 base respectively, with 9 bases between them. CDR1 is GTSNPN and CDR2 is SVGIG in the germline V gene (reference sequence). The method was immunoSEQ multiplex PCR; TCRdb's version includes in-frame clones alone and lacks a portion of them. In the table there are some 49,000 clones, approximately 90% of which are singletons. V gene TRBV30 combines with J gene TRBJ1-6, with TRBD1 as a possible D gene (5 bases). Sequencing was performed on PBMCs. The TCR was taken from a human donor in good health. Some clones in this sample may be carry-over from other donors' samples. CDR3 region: CAWGKGSYNSPLHF. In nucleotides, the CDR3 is TGTGCCTGGGGAAAGGGGTCCTATAATTCACCCCTCCACTTT.